This TCR beta chain was sequenced for a study of long-term antiretroviral therapy in people with HIV. Regarding the study as a whole: The study collected no data on ART adherence, viral resistance or therapy changes. Subsequent to ART, diversity was augmented yet persisted below that of transplant donor controls.

Concerning this clone: The antigen remains unidentified.

The assay, immunoSEQ v3.0, was run at survey level. The method was immunoSEQ multiplex PCR; TCRdb's version includes in-frame clones alone and lacks a portion of them. The sample lists about 29,000 clones, approximately 95% seen once, with around 7.4% in the top ten. The CDR3 sequence is 13 residues long. V trimming: 5 bases; J trimming: 2 bases; junction bases outside the gene matches: 2. Germline V gene lookup returns CDR1 SEHNR and CDR2 FQNEAQ (reference sequence). The gene calls are TRBV7-9 and TRBJ1-2; 7 nucleotides line up with TRBD1. This clonotype originated in a young man with HIV. Sample: unsorted PBMCs, taken 5.3 years after starting antiretroviral therapy. CDR3 DNA sequence: TGTGCCAGCAGCACGACAGGGAACTATGGCTACACCTTC. Its translation: CASSTTGNYGYTF.